The 10 T cell receptor beta chains reported below all come from one sample, sequenced in a study of CD8+ T cells in alopecia areata. Pooled cutaneous lymph node cells were sorted using CD4, CD8alpha, NKG2D, NKG2ACE and other markers. Extracted RNA was reverse transcribed into cDNA, the sequencing template. Generated by immunoSEQ multiplex PCR, the TCRdb table keeps only in-frame clones and is missing some. The sample is made up of over 250,000 clones, none counted only once. Material: CD4+ T cells sorted from a lymph node. These receptors all come from a C3H/HeJ mouse with alopecia areata. Mouse MHC haplotype: H2-k.

A remark on this clone: Gene names denote mouse genes. The read is 4 residues too short to cover the CDR3 end, so that end is filled in from the germline J gene. The chain is built from TRBV1 and TRBJ2-7; 7 bases line up with TRBD2. Trimming at V came to 0 bases and at J to 0 bases, leaving 2 bases not matched to a gene. CDR3 length: 15 amino acids. CDR1 is NSQYPW, CDR2 LRSPGD, per germline (reference sequence). CDR3 loop: CTCSADLGVSYEQYF. The sequenced part of the CDR3 DNA is TGCACCTGCAGTGCAGATCTGGGGGTCTCCTAT.

This clone was counted between two and nine times. Gene names are mouse gene names. The DNA read from the CDR3 is TGTGCCAGCAGTGAACAGGGGGCTGGGTATGCT. It is translated as CASSEQGAGYA. The full CDR3 reads CASSEQGAGYAEQFF. This sequence joins TRBV13-1 and TRBJ2-1; the match to TRBD1 covers 9 bases. The CDR3 end falls 4 residues outside the read, so it is completed with the germline J gene. Losses at the gene ends were 2 bases for V and 4 bases for J; bases not matched to a gene: 4. Germline lookup yields CDR1 NSHNY and CDR2 SYGAGN. The CDR3 totals 15 residues.

This clone has more than one count but fewer than ten. Gene names and germline refer to mouse. The CDR3 is CASSQDDRGYAEQFF. Incomplete CDR3 DNA: TGTGCCAGCAGCCAAGATGACAGGGGATATGCT. V is TRBV5 and J is TRBJ2-1; 8 nucleotides match TRBD1. The CDR3 end falls 4 residues outside the read, so it is completed with the germline J gene. The CDR3 extends over 15 amino acids. The V gene's germline CDR1 is LGHNA and CDR2 YNLKQL (reference sequence). The V and J ends lost 0 bases and 4 bases, in that order; junction bases with no gene match: 2.

This clone was seen at least ten times. Here the gene names and germline are mouse. The read comes to an end 4 residues before the CDR3 does, leaving the germline J gene to fill in the end. The identical CDR3 is also encoded by other nucleotide sequences in the sample. This chain joins TRBV13-1 and TRBJ1-2; 8 nucleotides align to TRBD1. V gave up 5 bases and J gave up 0 bases; unmatched junction bases: 0. The V gene's germline CDR1 is NSHNY and CDR2 SYGAGN. The CDR3 is 13 amino acids. CDR3: CASRDRANSDYTF. CDR3 bases read: TGTGCCAGCAGGGACAGGGCAAACTCC.

In regard to this clone: Each gene name is a mouse one. The sequence runs out 3 residues before the end of the CDR3; the remainder is reconstructed from the germline J gene. In the same sample, other DNA sequences code for this CDR3. The J gene is TRBJ1-6, the V gene TRBV13-3, with D perhaps matching TRBD1 (6 bases). TRBJ1-6 is known as an ORF, though its function is uncertain. This CDR3 has 15 residues. The germline V and J ends were trimmed by 2 bases and 0 bases, with 6 bases remaining between them. Looked up from germline, CDR1 is NNHDY and CDR2 is SYVADS. The part of the CDR3 DNA that was read is TGTGCCAGCAGTGACAGGGGTTCCTATAATTCGCCC. This encodes CASSDRGSYNSP. The whole CDR3 protein reads CASSDRGSYNSPLYF.

In this sample, this clone turned up many times. Genes and germline come from the mouse. Other DNA variants within this sample encode the same CDR3. CDR3 DNA, as far as it was read: TGTGCCAGCAGTGAAGGGGGTTACTCC. Translating it yields CASSEGGYS. The entire CDR3 sequence reads CASSEGGYSDYTF. The chain is built from TRBV13-3 and TRBJ1-2; D is perhaps TRBD1 (6 bases). Sequencing ends 4 residues short of the CDR3 end; the germline J gene provides the rest. CDR1 is NNHDY and CDR2 is SYVADS in the germline V gene. This CDR3 contains 13 residues. The V end lost 2 bases, the J end lost 3 bases, and 8 bases lay between the germline ends.

This clone was observed a few times. The listed genes are named as in mouse. The CDR3 extends 4 residues past the end of the read, so its final part is completed from the germline J gene. The J gene is TRBJ2-1, the V gene TRBV1; maybe TRBD1 (6 bases). V was trimmed by 0 bases and J by 1 base, leaving 10 bases between them. Germline V gene sequence: CDR1 NSQYPW, CDR2 LRSPGD (reference sequence). There are 16 residues in the CDR3. Partial CDR3 DNA: TGCACCTGCAGTGCAGATCGGGACAAAAACTATGCT. It encodes CTCSADRDKNYA. The whole CDR3 sequence reads CTCSADRDKNYAEQFF.

This clone was recorded a few times. Genes here carry mouse names. The read terminates 4 residues ahead of where the CDR3 ends, so the germline J gene completes it. The same CDR3 also results from other DNA sequences found in this sample. This chain connects TRBV13-1 to TRBJ2-7; 7 positions agree with TRBD1. CDR3 size: 15 residues. V shed 0 bases and J 2 bases; nucleotides not matched to a gene: 5. Germline V gives CDR1 NSHNY, CDR2 SYGAGN. CDR3 amino acids: CASSDAGQGAYEQYF. The CDR3 DNA, read in part, is TGTGCCAGCAGTGATGCCGGGCAGGGGGCCTAT.

As concerns this clone: Gene names are mouse gene names. CDR3 DNA, as far as it was read: TGTGCCAGCAGTGAGGGACAGGGGGCGGGATCGCCC. Translated, it gives CASSEGQGAGSP. The entire CDR3 protein is CASSEGQGAGSPLYF. The chain couples TRBV13-1 to TRBJ1-6, with 12 positions matching TRBD1. The missing CDR3 end, 3 residues past where the read stops, is filled in from the germline J gene. TRBJ1-6 is sorted into the ORF group, with uncertain function. V was clipped by 2 bases and J by 10 bases; unmatched bases: 4. CDR3 length: 15 residues. Germline V gives CDR1 NSHNY, CDR2 SYGAGN.

The table lists this clone with a few counts. The germline and genes are mouse ones. The read ends 4 residues early relative to the CDR3; the germline J gene fills the gap. The same CDR3 arises from other DNA sequences in this sample as well. The rearrangement links TRBV19 to TRBJ1-1; possibly TRBD1 for D (6 bases). Germline values: CDR1 FNHDT, CDR2 SITEND (reference sequence). With 5 bases removed from V and 1 base from J, the gap between germline ends came to 6 bases. This CDR3 spans 12 amino acids. The CDR3 DNA, read in part, is TGTGCCAGCAGGACAGGGAACACA. Translating it yields CASRTGNT. The complete CDR3 reads CASRTGNTEVFF.